In its sample, the clone carrying this T cell receptor (beta chain) was seen once. Original processing notes: Amplifying reference gene primers gave estimates of nucleated cell counts. Here immunoSEQ multiplex PCR was the method, and the copy in TCRdb shows in-frame clones only, minus some. For V, J and clone size, that table is used; D and trimming come from the DNA. Seen here are under 250,000 clones, roughly 84% observed once, and the top ten hold around 3%. These data come from a study of blood T cell repertoires in COVID-19. On the study more broadly: The United States, Italy and Spain provided the acute and convalescent COVID-19 samples. From T cells, B-cell-depleted T cells, or PBMCs came the material, which was cDNA or gDNA.

Germline V CDR1 and CDR2: KGHDR, SFDVKD. The ends were cut back, 2 bases at V and 4 bases at J, with 19 bases in the middle. There are 17 residues in the CDR3. The TCR originated in a man in his fifties who had recovered from COVID-19. The chain employs TRBV24-1 and TRBJ2-5, with D possibly TRBD2 on 6 matching bases. The sample was peripheral blood. The chain's CDR3 is CATSDSTRRGGRETQYF. DNA of the CDR3: TGTGCCACCAGTGATTCCACTAGGAGGGGCGGTAGAGAGACCCAGTACTTC.